Below, 18 T cell receptor beta chains from the same sample are listed, as sequenced in a study of T cells expressing NK-cell markers. TCRdb re-called the 5' RACE reads and gives one entry per CDR3 protein, without DNA. The repertoire table contains 350,000 to 400,000 distinct CDR3 sequences. Source material: blood T cells: a sorted CD56 or NKG2C T cell subset, CD4+ or CD8+ T cells, or bulk PBMC T cells (not recorded which). The receptors originated from a woman in her forties or fifties in good health.

The chain uses TRBV19 and TRBJ2-4; TCRdb designates TRBD2, a call that cannot be tested without DNA. Germline CDR1 and CDR2: LNHDA and SQIVND (reference sequence). CDR3 length equals 12 residues. The CDR3: CASSMRENIQYF.

The chain uses TRBV15 and TRBJ2-3. Germline V gene sequence: CDR1 LNHNV, CDR2 YYDKDF (reference sequence). The CDR3 has 13 amino acids. CDR3 region: CATSRDLSDTQYF.

The chain couples TRBV10-3 to TRBJ2-1; without DNA, the TCRdb call of TRBD2 cannot be checked. Germline lookup yields CDR1 ENHRY and CDR2 SYGVKD. This CDR3 contains 14 residues. This chain's CDR3 is CAISGLGSYNEQFF.

The chain recombines TRBV4-1 with TRBJ2-5; TCRdb picks TRBD1, but there is no DNA to check that call. From germline, CDR1 is MGHRA and CDR2 YSYEKL. This CDR3 comprises 16 residues. CDR3 sequence: CASSQQAVGKEGTQYF.

The chain links TRBV6-5 to TRBJ2-7; TCRdb's D call of TRBD2 is untestable without DNA. This CDR3 has 18 residues. CDR1 MNHEY and CDR2 SVGAGI come from the germline V gene. CDR3 loop: CASSQAGTAGTSGSEQYF.

The genes are TRBV6-2 or TRBV6-3 and TRBJ1-5. This CDR3 has 14 amino acids. Germline lookup yields CDR1 MNHEY and CDR2 SVGEGT. The chain's CDR3 is CASTSGDFNQPQHF.

This sequence joins TRBV28 and TRBJ2-7; the D call from TCRdb, TRBD1, cannot be confirmed without DNA. The germline gives CDR1 MDHEN, CDR2 SYDVKM. There are 15 residues in the CDR3. The CDR3 protein is CASSNAWTGEYEQYF. The full variable domain, its missing parts supplied by reference TRBV28 and TRBJ2-7, is DVKVTQSSRYLVKRTGEKVFLECVQDMDHENMFWYRQDPGLGLRLIYFSYDVKMKEKGDIPEGYSVSREKKERFSLILESASTNQTSMYLCASSNAWTGEYEQYFGPGTRLTVT.

The V gene is TRBV4-2, the J gene TRBJ2-4; TCRdb reports TRBD2, a call that lacks DNA to check it against. The CDR3 runs 13 residues. Germline V lookup: CDR1 LGHNA, CDR2 YNFKEQ. The CDR3 sequence: CASSQGTKNIQYF.

This chain uses TRBV20-1 with TRBJ1-4; the D call of TRBD1 rests on TCRdb alone, since no DNA is present to check it. The germline V gene encodes CDR1 DFQATT and CDR2 SNEGSKA (reference sequence). This CDR3 region has 12 residues. The CDR3 region is CSALDRTGKLFF.

The genes are TRBV6-1 and TRBJ2-5. Germline V gene lookup returns CDR1 MNHNS and CDR2 SASEGT. The CDR3 length is 13 residues. The CDR3 protein is CASSVQGPETQYF.

The V call is TRBV5-1, the J call TRBJ2-1; there is no DNA to check the TCRdb D call of TRBD2. Germline CDR1 SGHRS, CDR2 YFSETQ. The CDR3 has 15 residues. The CDR3: CASSLTLVGNNEQFF.

This sequence joins TRBV3-1 and TRBJ2-7; with no DNA, the TCRdb D assignment of TRBD1 cannot be verified. The germline gives CDR1 LGHDT, CDR2 YNNKEL (reference sequence). The CDR3 contains 13 residues. The CDR3: CASSQDLGVEQYF.

The chain joins TRBV14 to TRBJ2-7. The CDR3 runs to 13 residues. Germline values: CDR1 SGHDN, CDR2 FVKESK. CDR3 sequence: CASSRQGQVVQYF.

This chain links TRBV4-1 with TRBJ2-4; TCRdb selects TRBD2, and the lack of DNA leaves this call unchecked. The CDR3 is 19 residues long. CDR1 MGHRA and CDR2 YSYEKL come from the germline V gene. This chain's CDR3 is CASSLGLAATVVTKNIQYF.

The chain uses TRBV29-1 and TRBJ1-2; TCRdb outputs TRBD1, but without DNA this stays unchecked. The CDR3 runs to 16 residues. CDR1 is SQVTM and CDR2 is ANQGSEA in the germline V gene. CDR3 in amino acids: CSVEDQAGQGWNGYTF.

CDR3 loop: CAWSVSVAKNIQYF. This chain links TRBV30 with TRBJ2-4. Germline V lookup: CDR1 GTSNPN, CDR2 SVGIG (reference sequence). The CDR3 sequence is 14 residues long.

The chain is built from TRBV5-1 and TRBJ2-1; no DNA is available, so the TRBD2 call from TCRdb remains unchecked. Germline V lookup: CDR1 SGHRS, CDR2 YFSETQ. This CDR3 is built from 15 residues. CDR3 protein: CASRSSGRAGDEQFF.

The J gene is TRBJ2-2, the V gene TRBV7-3; as DNA is missing, the TRBD2 call by TCRdb cannot be tested. Germline V gives CDR1 SGHTA, CDR2 FQGTGA. CDR3 size: 14 residues. The CDR3 loop reads CASSPARGPGELFF.